This T cell receptor beta chain was recovered during a study of post-analysis software for immune sequencing data. As for this clonotype: Antigen unknown.

Study-wide findings and caveats: The five TRBV segments detected at higher frequency in patients than in controls included TRBV5-6, TRBV5-1 and TRBV20-1. Under F measure analysis, samples from one preparation batch co-clustered strongly.

cDNA libraries of TCR beta carried unique molecular identifiers. TCRdb processed the PCR reads anew with MiXCR; each CDR3 protein has one entry. The sample shows about 820,000 distinct CDR3 sequences, approximately 53% of them seen only once. The CDR3 sequence is 16 residues long. Trimming removed 2 bases at V and 7 bases at J, with 15 bases between. Germline V CDR1 and CDR2: MGHDK, SYGVNS. The sequence derives from a girl aged 5-17 years with multiple sclerosis. The chain links TRBV25-1 to TRBJ1-6; D not certain. The sequenced sample was blood. The CDR3 here is CASSEALGRANSPLHF. In DNA, the CDR3 is TGTGCCAGCAGTGAAGCTCTCGGTAGGGCCAATTCACCCCTCCACTTT.